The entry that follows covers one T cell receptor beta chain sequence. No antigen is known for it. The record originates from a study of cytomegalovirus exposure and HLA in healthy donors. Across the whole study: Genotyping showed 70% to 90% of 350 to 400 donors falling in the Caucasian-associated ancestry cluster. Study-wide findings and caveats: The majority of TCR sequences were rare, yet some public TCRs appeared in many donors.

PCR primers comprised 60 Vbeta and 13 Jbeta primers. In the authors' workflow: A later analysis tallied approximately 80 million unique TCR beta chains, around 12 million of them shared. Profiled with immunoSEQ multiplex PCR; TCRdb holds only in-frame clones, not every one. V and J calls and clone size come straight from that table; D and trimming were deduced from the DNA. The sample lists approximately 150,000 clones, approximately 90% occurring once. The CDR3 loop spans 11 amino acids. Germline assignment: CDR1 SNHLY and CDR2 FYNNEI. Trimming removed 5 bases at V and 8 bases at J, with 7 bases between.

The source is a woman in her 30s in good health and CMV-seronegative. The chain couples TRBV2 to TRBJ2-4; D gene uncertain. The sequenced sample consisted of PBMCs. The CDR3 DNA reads TGTGCCAGCAGTCTAGAGGACATTCAGTACTTC. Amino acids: CASSLEDIQYF.